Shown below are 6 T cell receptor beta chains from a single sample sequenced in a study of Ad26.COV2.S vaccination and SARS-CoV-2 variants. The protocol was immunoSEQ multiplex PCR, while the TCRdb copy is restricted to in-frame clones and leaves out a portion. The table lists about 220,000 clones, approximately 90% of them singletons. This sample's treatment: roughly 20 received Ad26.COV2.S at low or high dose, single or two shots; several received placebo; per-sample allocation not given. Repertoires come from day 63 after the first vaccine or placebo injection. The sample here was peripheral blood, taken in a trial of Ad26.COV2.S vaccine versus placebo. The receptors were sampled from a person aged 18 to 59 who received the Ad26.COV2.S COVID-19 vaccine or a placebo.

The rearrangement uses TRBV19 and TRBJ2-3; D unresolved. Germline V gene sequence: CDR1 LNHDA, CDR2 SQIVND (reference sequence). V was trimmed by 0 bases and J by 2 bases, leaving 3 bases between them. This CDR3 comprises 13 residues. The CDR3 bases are TGTGCCAGTAGTATAGACGCCACAGATACGCAGTATTTT. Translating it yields CASSIDATDTQYF.

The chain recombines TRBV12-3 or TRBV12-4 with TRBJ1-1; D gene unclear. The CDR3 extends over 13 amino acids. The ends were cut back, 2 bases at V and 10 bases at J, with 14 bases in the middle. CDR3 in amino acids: CASSLSGPGRAFF. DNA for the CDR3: TGTGCCAGCAGTTTAAGCGGTCCCGGGAGAGCTTTCTTT.

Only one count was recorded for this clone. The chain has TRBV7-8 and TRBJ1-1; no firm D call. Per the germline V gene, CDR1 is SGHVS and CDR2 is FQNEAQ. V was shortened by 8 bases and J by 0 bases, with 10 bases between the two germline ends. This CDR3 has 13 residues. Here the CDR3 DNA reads TGTGCCAGCCTAGGGCAGCTGAACACTGAAGCTTTCTTT. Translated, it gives CASLGQLNTEAFF.

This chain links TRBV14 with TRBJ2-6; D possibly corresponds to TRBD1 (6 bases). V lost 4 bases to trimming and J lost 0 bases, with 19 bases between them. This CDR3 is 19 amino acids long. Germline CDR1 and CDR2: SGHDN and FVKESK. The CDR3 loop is CASSPLDGGYSSGANVLTF. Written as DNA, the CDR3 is TGTGCCAGCAGCCCCCTCGATGGGGGCTACAGCTCTGGGGCCAACGTCCTGACTTTC.

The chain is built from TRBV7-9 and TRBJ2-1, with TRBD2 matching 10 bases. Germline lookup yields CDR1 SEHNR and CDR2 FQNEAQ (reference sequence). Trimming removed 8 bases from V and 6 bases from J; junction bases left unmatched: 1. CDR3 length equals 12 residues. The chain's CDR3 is CASRTSGNEQFF. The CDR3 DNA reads TGTGCCAGCCGGACTAGCGGCAATGAGCAGTTCTTC.

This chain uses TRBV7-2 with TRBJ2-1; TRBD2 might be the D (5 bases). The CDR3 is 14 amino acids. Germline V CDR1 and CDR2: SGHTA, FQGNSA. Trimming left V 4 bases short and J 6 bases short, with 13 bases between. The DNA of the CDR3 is TGTGCCAGCAGCTCCCCTGGGAGCTTCAATGAGCAGTTCTTC. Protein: CASSSPGSFNEQFF.